Presented here are 32 T cell receptor beta chains from one specimen sequenced in a study of Ad26.COV2.S vaccination and SARS-CoV-2 variants (dated by TCRdb to the early 2020s). The intended sense of this specimen's treatment or condition label: approximately 18 received Ad26.COV2.S at low or high dose, single or two shots; 5 received placebo; per-sample allocation not given. Repertoires of vaccine and placebo recipients were sequenced from samples taken on day 63 after the first injection. The library was obtained by the immunoSEQ multiplex PCR assay. TCRdb mirrors the immuneACCESS table, restricted to in-frame sequences. Some clones are absent from its copies; in checked studies, under half trace to an unresolved V gene, and the reason for the others is unknown. In this sample the table shows roughly 700,000 clones, about 89% of which occur a single time. The top ten hold 1.5% of the sample. The source was peripheral blood, collected in a trial of Ad26.COV2.S vaccine versus placebo. The receptors were sampled from a person between 18 and 60 years old who received the Ad26.COV2.S COVID-19 vaccine or a placebo.

The rearrangement links TRBV11-2 to TRBJ2-5; 10 positions match TRBD1. The CDR3 extends over 13 amino acids. From germline, CDR1 is SGHAT and CDR2 FQNNGV. V lost 6 bases to trimming and J lost 5 bases; unmatched junction nucleotides: 3. The CDR3 coding sequence is TGTGCCAGCAGGGGACAGGGGACGGAGACCCAGTACTTC. The encoded protein is CASRGQGTETQYF.

This chain uses TRBV4-1 with TRBJ1-2, with D maybe TRBD1 (5 bases). The CDR3 sequence is 14 residues long. Trimming cost V 0 bases and J 4 bases, with 9 bases left between them. Germline lookup yields CDR1 MGHRA and CDR2 YSYEKL. The CDR3 loop reads CASSQEGLPYGYTF. The DNA for the CDR3 is TGCGCCAGCAGCCAAGAGGGACTCCCCTATGGCTACACCTTC.

The V gene is TRBV27, the J gene TRBJ2-1, with D perhaps TRBD1 or TRBD2 (6 bases each). The CDR3 has 14 residues. Trimming left V 1 base short and J 7 bases short, with 11 bases between. Per germline, CDR1 MNHEY and CDR2 SMNVEV (reference sequence). CDR3 in DNA: TGTGCCAGCAGTTTATGGGGGGCGAGTAATGAGCAGTTCTTC. It encodes CASSLWGASNEQFF.

The V call is TRBV10-3, the J call TRBJ2-2; tentatively, D is TRBD1 (6 bases). Germline CDR1 is ENHRY and CDR2 is SYGVKD. V was trimmed by 3 bases and J by 1 base, leaving 6 bases between them. The CDR3 is made up of 14 amino acids. The CDR3 DNA reads as TGTGCCATCAGTGACAGGGGGAACACCGGGGAGCTGTTTTTT. The encoded protein is CAISDRGNTGELFF.

This clone has a single count. The V call is TRBV3-1 (or the pseudogene TRBV3-2), the J call TRBJ2-7, with 11 bases fitting TRBD2. The CDR3 runs to 16 residues. V was pared by 3 bases and J by 0 bases, with 4 bases of the junction left unmatched. Germline values: CDR1 LGHDT, CDR2 YNNKEL (reference sequence). For the CDR3, the DNA is TGTGCCAGCAGCCACACCGGGACTAGCGGCTCCTACGAGCAGTACTTC. Protein product: CASSHTGTSGSYEQYF.

This chain connects TRBV10-2 to TRBJ2-7; TRBD1 matches 9 bases. Germline CDR1 is WSHSY and CDR2 is SAAADI. Unmatched junction bases numbered 5, after V lost 3 bases and J lost 5 bases. This CDR3 contains 14 residues. For the CDR3, the DNA is TGCGCCAGCAGTGAAGGAGGGGACAGGGACGAGCAGTACTTC. Translation: CASSEGGDRDEQYF.

This chain links TRBV18 with TRBJ2-7; TRBD1 agrees at 9 bases. V gave up 2 bases and J gave up 6 bases; unmatched junction bases: 2. CDR3 size: 13 residues. Germline CDR1 KGHSH, CDR2 LQKENI. In nucleotides, the CDR3 is TGTGCCAGCTCACCAGGGGACAGGGTCGAGCAGTACTTC. Amino acids: CASSPGDRVEQYF.

The rearrangement uses TRBV2 and TRBJ1-1; 9 positions match TRBD1. Germline V gives CDR1 SNHLY, CDR2 FYNNEI. J gave up 5 bases and V 3 bases, and 1 base lay outside the gene matches. This CDR3 comprises 13 residues. CDR3 nucleotide sequence: TGTGCCAGCAGTGAGGACAGGGGTACTGAAGCTTTCTTT. Encoded protein: CASSEDRGTEAFF.

The V call is TRBV12-3 or TRBV12-4, the J call TRBJ2-3, with D possibly matching TRBD2 (5 bases). The CDR3 covers 13 residues. Trimming removed 2 bases at V and 6 bases at J, with 9 bases between. The CDR3 is CASSLSGADTQYF. The CDR3 DNA is TGTGCCAGCAGTTTAAGCGGCGCGGATACGCAGTATTTT.

This chain joins TRBV13 and TRBJ2-7; D is possibly TRBD2 (5 bases). From germline, CDR1 is PRHDT and CDR2 FYEKMQ (reference sequence). This CDR3 contains 14 residues. Trimming removed 2 bases at V and 6 bases at J, with 14 bases between. In nucleotides, the CDR3 is TGTGCCAGCAGCTTAAGTAGCGAAATGCTCGAGCAGTACTTC. Protein sequence: CASSLSSEMLEQYF. The full variable domain, in which reference TRBV13 and TRBJ2-7 provide the parts outside the CDR3, is AAGVIQSPRHLIKEKRETATLKCYPIPRHDTVYWYQQGPGQDPQFLISFYEKMQSDKGSIPDRFSAQQFSDYHSELNMSSLELGDSALYFCASSLSSEMLEQYFGPGTRLTVT.

This sequence joins TRBV2 and TRBJ2-7; D is uncertain. Germline V gene lookup returns CDR1 SNHLY and CDR2 FYNNEI. V lost 5 bases and J lost 0, with 8 bases in between. This CDR3 is 13 amino acids long. CDR3 bases: TGTGCCAGCAGTTTCGGAAGCTCCTACGAGCAGTACTTC. Protein sequence: CASSFGSSYEQYF.

The chain links TRBV19 to TRBJ2-7, with TRBD2 matching over 14 bases. The CDR3 consists of 15 residues. Germline-derived CDR1 and CDR2 are LNHDA and SQIVND (reference sequence). J lost 4 bases, V lost 4 bases, and 3 bases had no gene match. The CDR3 DNA reads as TGTGCCAGTAGTACCCGGACTAGCGGGAGGTACGAGCAGTACTTC. Its translation: CASSTRTSGRYEQYF.

As regards this clone: The same CDR3 can be traced to other DNA sequences in this sample. This chain links TRBV5-1 with TRBJ1-1; 9 bases line up with TRBD1. CDR3 size: 13 residues. Germline assignment: CDR1 SGHRS and CDR2 YFSETQ. The trim removed 4 bases at V and 4 bases at J, leaving 2 bases unmatched. The CDR3 region has the DNA TGCGCCAGCAGCCTGACAGGGGGCACTGAAGCTTTCTTT. Translation: CASSLTGGTEAFF. The variable domain in full, completed from reference TRBV5-1 and TRBJ1-1, reads KAGVTQTPRYLIKTRGQQVTLSCSPISGHRSVSWYQQTPGQGLQFLFEYFSETQRNKGNFPGRFSGRQFSNSRSEMNVSTLELGDSALYLCASSLTGGTEAFFGQGTRLTVV.

The CDR3 region is CASINAGGNSPLHF. CDR3 nucleotides: TGTGCCAGCATCAACGCGGGGGGGAATTCACCCCTCCACTTT. The chain has TRBV6-6 and TRBJ1-6; TRBD1 is a possible D gene (5 bases). Germline CDR1 and CDR2: MNHNY and SVGAGI (reference sequence). Between the trimmed V and J ends, which lost 7 bases and 7 bases, there was a span of 14 bases. The CDR3 is 14 amino acids.

J is TRBJ1-5 and V is TRBV6-5, with D hard to call. Per the germline V gene, CDR1 is MNHEY and CDR2 is SVGAGI. CDR3 length: 12 amino acids. Trimming stripped 6 bases from V and 4 bases from J, with 7 bases between. The CDR3 DNA sequence: TGTGCCAGCAGGCCGGGAAATCAGCCCCAGCATTTT. This gives the protein CASRPGNQPQHF.

V gene TRBV4-2 combines with J gene TRBJ2-3; 8 bases align to TRBD2. J gave up 4 bases and V 4 bases, and 10 bases lay outside the gene matches. The CDR3 has 16 residues. In germline, CDR1 is LGHNA, CDR2 YNFKEQ. The CDR3 nucleotides read TGTGCCAGCAGCCTGCTACGGGAGGGCCGTTCAGATACGCAGTATTTT. Protein: CASSLLREGRSDTQYF.

This clone was found once. J is TRBJ2-7 and V is TRBV5-1; either TRBD1 or TRBD2 may fit D (5 bases each). This CDR3 contains 14 residues. Germline V gene data show CDR1 as SGHRS and CDR2 as YFSETQ. Trimming pared 3 bases from V and 7 bases from J, leaving 17 bases between. CDR3 nucleotides: TGCGCCAGCAGCTCAGGGACGACTTGGGGGGAGCAGTACTTC. Its translation: CASSSGTTWGEQYF.

The chain uses TRBV12-1 and TRBJ2-3; the listed D gene, TRBD2, was not tested against the DNA. TRBV12-1 is a documented pseudogene. This CDR3 contains 16 residues. The CDR3 nucleotides are TGTGCCAGCAGCTTTGCGATGAGGGCTGGCACAGATACGCAGTATTTT. It translates to CASSFAMRAGTDTQYF.

The rearrangement links TRBV19 to TRBJ2-1, with TRBD1 identical over 7 bases. The CDR3 sequence is 15 residues long. Unmatched junction bases numbered 12, after V lost 8 bases and J lost 5 bases. Germline V gene data show CDR1 as LNHDA and CDR2 as SQIVND (reference sequence). The CDR3 reads CASATGAPWNNEQFF. The CDR3, as DNA: TGTGCCAGTGCCACAGGGGCCCCTTGGAACAATGAGCAGTTCTTC.

The gene calls are TRBV5-1 and TRBJ1-3; D gene uncertain. This CDR3 has 14 residues. The germline V gene encodes CDR1 SGHRS and CDR2 YFSETQ. V shed 0 bases and J shed 4 bases, with 8 bases lying between them. The CDR3 DNA reads as TGCGCCAGCAGCTTGGATAGGCCAGGAAACACCATATATTTT. The encoded protein is CASSLDRPGNTIYF.

CDR3 in DNA: TGTGCCAGCAGCCAAGATGTGGGGGTCTGGAATGAGCAGTTCTTC. Amino acids: CASSQDVGVWNEQFF. The chain combines TRBV3-1 (or the pseudogene TRBV3-2) with TRBJ2-1, with D tentatively TRBD1 or TRBD2 (5 bases each). CDR1 and CDR2 from the germline V gene are LGHDT and YNNKEL (reference sequence). The CDR3 totals 15 residues. The V end lost 0 bases, the J end lost 7 bases, and 13 bases lay between the germline ends.

This chain joins TRBV5-1 and TRBJ1-1, with a tentative D call TRBD1 (5 bases). The germline V gene has CDR1 SGHRS and CDR2 YFSETQ. V was trimmed by 0 bases and J by 1 base, leaving 13 bases between them. This CDR3 spans 16 amino acids. The CDR3 DNA is TGCGCCAGCAGCTTGGGGCCCCTTGACAGGAACACTGAAGCTTTCTTT. Encoded protein: CASSLGPLDRNTEAFF.

The chain links TRBV11-2 to TRBJ2-7; TRBD1 matches 8 bases. CDR1 and CDR2 from the germline V gene are SGHAT and FQNNGV. J gave up 2 bases and V 0 bases, and 6 bases lay outside the gene matches. The CDR3 has 16 amino acids. The CDR3 region is CASSLERTGLAYEQYF. CDR3 DNA: TGTGCCAGCAGCTTAGAGCGGACAGGGCTAGCCTACGAGCAGTACTTC. The entire variable domain, with the rest obtained from reference TRBV11-2 and TRBJ2-7, is as follows: EAGVAQSPRYKIIEKRQSVAFWCNPISGHATLYWYQQILGQGPKLLIQFQNNGVVDDSQLPKDRFSAERLKGVDSTLKIQPAKLEDSAVYLCASSLERTGLAYEQYFGPGTRLTVT.

The rearrangement joins TRBV18 to TRBJ2-2; D assignment may be TRBD1 or TRBD2 (5 bases each). V gave up 6 bases and J gave up 2 bases, with 16 bases separating them. The CDR3 is made up of 16 amino acids. Germline values: CDR1 KGHSH, CDR2 LQKENI. CDR3 loop: CASSQKGRVNTGELFF. As DNA, the CDR3 is TGTGCCAGCTCCCAGAAGGGACGGGTCAACACCGGGGAGCTGTTTTTT.

The chain carries TRBV6-5 and TRBJ1-2; 8 positions agree with TRBD1. V shed 2 bases and J 4 bases; nucleotides not matched to a gene: 6. Germline V gene lookup returns CDR1 MNHEY and CDR2 SVGAGI. CDR3 length: 15 residues. In DNA, the CDR3 is TGTGCCAGCAGTTACCGCGGACAGGGTAGCTATGGCTACACCTTC. This gives the protein CASSYRGQGSYGYTF.

The chain combines TRBV6-5 with TRBJ2-7; D might be TRBD2 (6 bases). Germline V CDR1 and CDR2: MNHEY, SVGAGI. The CDR3 contains 15 residues. The V gene lost 6 bases and the J gene lost 0 bases, with 15 bases spanning the gap. CDR3 DNA sequence: TGTGCCAGCAGCTTTAGCGGCCGAAGCTCCTACGAGCAGTACTTC. Protein product: CASSFSGRSSYEQYF.

The chain is built from TRBV29-1 and TRBJ1-1; 8 bases agree with TRBD1. The V and J ends lost 3 bases and 8 bases, in that order; junction bases with no gene match: 14. The CDR3 is 15 residues long. Germline-derived CDR1 and CDR2 are SQVTM and ANQGSEA. This chain's CDR3 is CSVDPYGTGGREAFF. The CDR3 coding sequence is TGCAGCGTTGACCCATACGGGACAGGTGGAAGGGAAGCTTTCTTT.

The chain joins TRBV10-2 to TRBJ1-5; TRBD1 is a possible D gene (5 bases). This CDR3 has 14 residues. Germline V gene sequence: CDR1 WSHSY, CDR2 SAAADI. Trimming stripped 3 bases from V and 5 bases from J, with 11 bases between. The CDR3 loop is CASSEGETYQPQHF. CDR3 coding DNA: TGCGCCAGCAGTGAAGGGGAGACGTATCAGCCCCAGCATTTT.

The chain combines TRBV19 with TRBJ1-2; no firm D call. Germline lookup yields CDR1 LNHDA and CDR2 SQIVND (reference sequence). V lost 1 base to trimming and J lost 1 base, with 7 bases between them. The CDR3 extends over 14 amino acids. In DNA form, the CDR3 reads TGTGCCAGTAGTATAGTAGGGAATAACTATGGCTACACCTTC. Amino acids: CASSIVGNNYGYTF.

The genes are TRBV6-2 or TRBV6-3 and TRBJ2-1; 9 bases align to TRBD2. Germline V lookup: CDR1 MNHEY, CDR2 SVGEGT. V was pared by 6 bases and J by 16 bases, with 10 bases of the junction left unmatched. The CDR3 sequence is 12 residues long. CDR3 sequence (DNA): TGTGCCAGCAGCAACTCTGGCGGGAGGGCTTTCTTC. It encodes CASSNSGGRAFF.

The chain joins TRBV7-9 to TRBJ1-4, with D unclear. This CDR3 region has 13 residues. Per germline, CDR1 SEHNR and CDR2 FQNEAQ (reference sequence). Trimming removed 3 bases from V and 7 bases from J, with 9 bases in between. The CDR3 region has the DNA TGTGCCAGCAGCTTGGGTCTTACTGAAAAACTGTTTTTT. It encodes CASSLGLTEKLFF.

The chain recombines TRBV5-1 with TRBJ1-2; D not certain. From germline, CDR1 is SGHRS and CDR2 YFSETQ. The CDR3 has 13 amino acids. Trimming stripped 1 base from V and 3 bases from J, with 7 bases between. CDR3 bases: TGCGCCAGCAGCTTGTATCGGGACTATGGCTACACCTTC. This codes for CASSLYRDYGYTF.